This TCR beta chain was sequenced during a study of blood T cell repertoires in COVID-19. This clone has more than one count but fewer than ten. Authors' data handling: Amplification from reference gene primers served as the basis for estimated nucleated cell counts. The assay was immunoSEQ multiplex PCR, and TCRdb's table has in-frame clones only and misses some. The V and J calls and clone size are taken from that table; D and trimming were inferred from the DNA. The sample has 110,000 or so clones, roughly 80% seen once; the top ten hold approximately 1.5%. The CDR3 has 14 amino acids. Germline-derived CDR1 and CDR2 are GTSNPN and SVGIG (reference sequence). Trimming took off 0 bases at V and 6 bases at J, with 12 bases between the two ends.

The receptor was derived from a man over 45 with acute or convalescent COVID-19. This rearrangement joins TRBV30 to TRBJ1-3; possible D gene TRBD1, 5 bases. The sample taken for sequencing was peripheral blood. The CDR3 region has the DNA TGTGCCTGGAGTGTAATAACAGGAGTAAACACCATATATTTT. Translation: CAWSVITGVNTIYF.